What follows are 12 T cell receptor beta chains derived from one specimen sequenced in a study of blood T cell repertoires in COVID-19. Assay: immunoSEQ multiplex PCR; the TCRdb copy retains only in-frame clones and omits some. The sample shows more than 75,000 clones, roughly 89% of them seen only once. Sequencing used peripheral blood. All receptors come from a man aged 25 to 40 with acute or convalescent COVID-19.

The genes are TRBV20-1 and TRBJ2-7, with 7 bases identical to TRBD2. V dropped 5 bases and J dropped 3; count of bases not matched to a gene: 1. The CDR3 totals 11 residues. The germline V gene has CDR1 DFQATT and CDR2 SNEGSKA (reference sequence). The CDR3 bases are TGCAGTGCTGGGGGGGGCTACGAGCAGTACTTC. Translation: CSAGGGYEQYF.

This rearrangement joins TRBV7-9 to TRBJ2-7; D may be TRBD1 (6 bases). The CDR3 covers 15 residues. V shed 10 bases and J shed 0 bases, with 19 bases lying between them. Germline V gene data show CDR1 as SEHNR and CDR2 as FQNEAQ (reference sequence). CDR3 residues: CATLGKQGASYEQYF. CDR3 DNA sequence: TGTGCCACCTTGGGGAAACAGGGCGCCTCCTACGAGCAGTACTTC.

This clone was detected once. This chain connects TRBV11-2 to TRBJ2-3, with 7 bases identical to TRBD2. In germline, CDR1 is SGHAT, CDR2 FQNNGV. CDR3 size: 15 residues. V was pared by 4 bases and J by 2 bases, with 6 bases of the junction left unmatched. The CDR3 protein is CASSSTGGYTDTQYF. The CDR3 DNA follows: TGTGCCAGCAGCTCAACGGGAGGTTACACAGATACGCAGTATTTT.

The CDR3 here is CASPGQGNTGYTF. CDR3 nucleotides: TGTGCCAGCCCGGGACAGGGGAATACGGGCTACACCTTC. The chain couples TRBV12-3 or TRBV12-4 to TRBJ1-2; 10 nucleotides align to TRBD1. The CDR3 consists of 13 residues. J gave up 8 bases and V 8 bases, and 8 bases lay outside the gene matches.

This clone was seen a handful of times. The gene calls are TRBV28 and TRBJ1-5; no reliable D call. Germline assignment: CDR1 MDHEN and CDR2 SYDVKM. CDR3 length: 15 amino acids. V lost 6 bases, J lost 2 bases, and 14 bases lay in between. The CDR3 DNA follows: TGTGCCAGCAGCCCTGAACACGGGGGCAATCAGCCCCAGCATTTT. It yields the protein CASSPEHGGNQPQHF.

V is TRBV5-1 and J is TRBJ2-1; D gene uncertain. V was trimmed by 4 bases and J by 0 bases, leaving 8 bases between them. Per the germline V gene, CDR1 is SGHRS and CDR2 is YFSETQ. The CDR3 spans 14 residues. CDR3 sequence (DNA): TGCGCCAGCAGCCCAGGTAGCTCCTACAATGAGCAGTTCTTC. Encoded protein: CASSPGSSYNEQFF.

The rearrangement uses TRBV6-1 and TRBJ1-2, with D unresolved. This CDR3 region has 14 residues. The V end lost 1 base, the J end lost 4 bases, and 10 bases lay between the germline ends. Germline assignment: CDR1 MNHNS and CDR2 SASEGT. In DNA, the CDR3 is TGTGCCAGCAGTGAAGGAGGCCGGGGCTATGGCTACACCTTC. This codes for CASSEGGRGYGYTF.

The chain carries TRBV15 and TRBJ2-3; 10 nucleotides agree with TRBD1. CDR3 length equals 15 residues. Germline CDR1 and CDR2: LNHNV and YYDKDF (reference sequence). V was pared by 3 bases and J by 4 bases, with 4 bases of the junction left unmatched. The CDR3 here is CATSRGQGISDTQYF. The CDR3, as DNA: TGTGCCACCAGCAGGGGACAGGGGATTTCAGATACGCAGTATTTT.

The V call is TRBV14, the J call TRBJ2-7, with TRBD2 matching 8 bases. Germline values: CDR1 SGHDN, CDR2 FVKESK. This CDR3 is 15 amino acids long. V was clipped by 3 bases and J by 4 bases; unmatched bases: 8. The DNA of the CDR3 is TGTGCCAGCAGCCATGTGAGCGGGGGAAGGTACGAGCAGTACTTC. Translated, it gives CASSHVSGGRYEQYF.

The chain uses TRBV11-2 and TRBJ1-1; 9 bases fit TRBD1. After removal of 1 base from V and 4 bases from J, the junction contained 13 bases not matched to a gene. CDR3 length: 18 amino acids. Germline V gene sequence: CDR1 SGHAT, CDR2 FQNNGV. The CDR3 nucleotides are TGTGCCAGCAGCTTAGCGTTCCGAAAACCGGGACAGGGCACTGAAGCTTTCTTT. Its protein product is CASSLAFRKPGQGTEAFF.

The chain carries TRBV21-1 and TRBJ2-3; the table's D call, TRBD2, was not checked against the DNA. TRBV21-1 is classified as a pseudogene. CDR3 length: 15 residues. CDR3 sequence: CASSKVAVNTDTQYF. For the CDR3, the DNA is TGTGCCAGCAGCAAGGTAGCAGTGAACACAGATACGCAGTATTTT.

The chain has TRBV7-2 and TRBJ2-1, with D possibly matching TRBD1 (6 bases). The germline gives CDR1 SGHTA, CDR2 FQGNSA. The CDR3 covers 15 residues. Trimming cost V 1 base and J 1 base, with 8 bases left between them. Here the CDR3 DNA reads TGTGCCAGCAGCTTAGTACAGGGTTCCTACAATGAGCAGTTCTTC. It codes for CASSLVQGSYNEQFF.